The clone carrying this T cell receptor beta chain has ten or more counts. Regions amplified from RNA transcripts were the TCR beta CDR3 regions. First-round RT-PCR with HTBI primers amplified the TCR CDR3 region. TCRdb itself ran the multiplex PCR reads through MiXCR, one entry per CDR3 protein. The data hold around 600,000 distinct CDR3 sequences, with more than 14% observed a single time. This CDR3 has 15 amino acids. Germline V CDR1 and CDR2: SGHTA, FQGNSA. Trimming pared 5 bases from V and 2 bases from J, leaving 13 bases between. This record comes from a study of T cells in Graves' hyperthyroidism and ophthalmopathy.

The genes are TRBV7-2 and TRBJ2-1; D is perhaps TRBD1 (6 bases). What was sequenced was blood. This clonotype was sampled from a woman in her fifties or sixties with Graves' ophthalmopathy. The CDR3 loop reads CASSLRDTPYNEQFF. As DNA, the CDR3 is TGTGCCAGCAGCCTCCGGGACACACCCTACAATGAGCAGTTCTTC.